The next 26 T cell receptor beta chains were all read from a single sample in a study of shared clonotypes between healthy human individuals. Generated by immunoSEQ multiplex PCR, the TCRdb table keeps only in-frame clones and is missing some. The sample holds 2 million to 2.5 million clones, approximately 95% seen once. The source material was naive CD4+ T cells from PBMCs. Sample subset: CD45RA+ positively selected. These receptors all stem from a man between 18 and 35 years old in good health. Some clones in this sample may be carry-over from other donors' samples.

The V call is TRBV18, the J call TRBJ2-6, with 8 bases aligning to TRBD1. The CDR3 extends over 16 amino acids. V trimming: 6 bases; J trimming: 2 bases; junction bases outside the gene matches: 6. Germline V gives CDR1 KGHSH, CDR2 LQKENI. CDR3 region: CASSSQGAPGANVLTF. The CDR3 bases are TGTGCCAGCTCGAGCCAGGGGGCCCCTGGGGCCAACGTCCTGACTTTC.

This chain uses TRBV7-9 with TRBJ2-7; 8 bases align to TRBD2. From germline, CDR1 is SEHNR and CDR2 FQNEAQ (reference sequence). V dropped 5 bases and J dropped 4; count of bases not matched to a gene: 7. This CDR3 has 14 amino acids. The CDR3 is CASSIGLAEYEQYF. In nucleotides, the CDR3 is TGTGCCAGCAGCATCGGACTAGCTGAGTACGAGCAGTACTTC.

This sequence joins TRBV28 and TRBJ2-3; weak D call: TRBD2 (5 bases). Trimming removed 6 bases at V and 5 bases at J, with 12 bases between. Germline V CDR1 and CDR2: MDHEN, SYDVKM. CDR3 length equals 13 residues. The CDR3 DNA sequence: TGTGCCAGCAGCACCCTCCGGGGAGATACGCAGTATTTT. Its translation is CASSTLRGDTQYF. Supplemented by reference TRBV28 and TRBJ2-3, the full variable domain reads DVKVTQSSRYLVKRTGEKVFLECVQDMDHENMFWYRQDPGLGLRLIYFSYDVKMKEKGDIPEGYSVSREKKERFSLILESASTNQTSMYLCASSTLRGDTQYFGPGTRLTVL.

The chain uses TRBV5-1 and TRBJ2-1, with TRBD2 matching over 12 bases. The V and J ends lost 0 bases and 8 bases, in that order; junction bases with no gene match: 12. The CDR3 is 18 amino acids. Germline CDR1 and CDR2: SGHRS and YFSETQ. DNA of the CDR3: TGCGCCAGCAGCTTGGTACCCCGTCTAGCGGGAGGGCCCGATGAGCAGTTCTTC. Protein: CASSLVPRLAGGPDEQFF.

The rearrangement joins TRBV7-3 to TRBJ2-3; D gene ambiguous. This CDR3 is built from 15 residues. Germline V CDR1 and CDR2: SGHTA, FQGTGA. V dropped 0 bases and J dropped 6 bases, with 13 bases sitting between them. The DNA of the CDR3 is TGTGCCAGCAGCTTAACGTCCTTTTACGGGGATACGCAGTATTTT. It translates to CASSLTSFYGDTQYF. Variable domain in full (rest from reference TRBV7-3 and TRBJ2-3): GAGVSQTPSNKVTEKGKYVELRCDPISGHTALYWYRQSLGQGPEFLIYFQGTGAADDSGLPNDRFFAVRPEGSVSTLKIQRTERGDSAVYLCASSLTSFYGDTQYFGPGTRLTVL.

J is TRBJ2-1 and V is TRBV6-5; 8 bases align to TRBD2. Germline loops: CDR1 MNHEY, CDR2 SVGAGI. The V and J ends lost 6 bases and 6 bases, in that order; junction bases with no gene match: 7. This CDR3 has 14 residues. CDR3 sequence: CASRESGRGNEQFF. The CDR3 DNA follows: TGTGCCAGCAGGGAGAGCGGGAGAGGCAATGAGCAGTTCTTC.

The chain couples TRBV5-1 to TRBJ2-5; 7 bases are a match to TRBD1. Trimming removed 0 bases from V and 5 bases from J; junction bases left unmatched: 7. The CDR3 has 15 amino acids. Germline assignment: CDR1 SGHRS and CDR2 YFSETQ. The CDR3 DNA sequence: TGCGCCAGCAGCTTGGAGGACAGGATGTGGGAGACCCAGTACTTC. It specifies CASSLEDRMWETQYF.

The chain recombines TRBV5-4 with TRBJ1-2, with TRBD1 matching 7 bases. The CDR3 contains 16 residues. The trim removed 3 bases at V and 0 bases at J, leaving 8 bases unmatched. The germline gives CDR1 SGHNT, CDR2 YYREEE (reference sequence). CDR3 coding DNA: TGTGCCAGCAGCTCGGGACAGACCAAAACTAACTATGGCTACACCTTC. It encodes CASSSGQTKTNYGYTF.

This chain connects TRBV6-5 to TRBJ2-6; D is uncertain. V dropped 4 bases and J dropped 3 bases, with 10 bases sitting between them. Germline CDR1 and CDR2: MNHEY and SVGAGI. The length of the CDR3 is 15 residues. CDR3 nucleotide sequence: TGTGCCAGCAGTTTAGGGTCGGGTGGGGCCAACGTCCTGACTTTC. Amino acid sequence: CASSLGSGGANVLTF.

This clone was observed a single time. Other DNA sequences of this sample code for an identical CDR3. The rearrangement joins TRBV7-9 to TRBJ1-1; a possible D gene is TRBD1 (6 bases). This CDR3 is 15 amino acids long. Germline values: CDR1 SEHNR, CDR2 FQNEAQ (reference sequence). Trimming left V 0 bases short and J 1 base short, with 9 bases between. The DNA for the CDR3 is TGTGCCAGCAGCTTAGCAGGCAGGGGGAACACTGAAGCTTTCTTT. Its translation is CASSLAGRGNTEAFF.

The chain carries TRBV6-5 and TRBJ1-4; 10 nucleotides match TRBD1. The V segment lost 9 bases and the J segment 8 bases; nucleotides outside the gene matches: 6. This CDR3 is 13 amino acids long. The germline V gene encodes CDR1 MNHEY and CDR2 SVGAGI. The CDR3 coding sequence is TGTGCCAGTAGACAGGGGGCGCTCGAAAAACTGTTTTTT. Translating gives CASRQGALEKLFF.

The chain employs TRBV4-1 and TRBJ2-7; 16 bases match TRBD2. With V trimmed by 2 bases and J by 2 bases, 6 bases remained unmatched. This CDR3 region has 18 residues. Germline lookup yields CDR1 MGHRA and CDR2 YSYEKL. The CDR3 DNA reads as TGCGCCAGCAGCCAACTAGGGACTAGCGGGGGGGAGCCCTACGAGCAGTACTTC. Protein: CASSQLGTSGGEPYEQYF.

The chain has TRBV5-6 and TRBJ1-1; D is possibly TRBD1 (5 bases). Trimming removed 5 bases from V and 0 bases from J, with 11 bases in between. This CDR3 has 14 amino acids. Per the germline V gene, CDR1 is SGHDT and CDR2 is YYEEEE. The CDR3 region is CASRSGLLNTEAFF. The CDR3, as DNA: TGTGCCAGCAGGTCGGGACTGTTGAACACTGAAGCTTTCTTT.

The rearrangement joins TRBV6-5 to TRBJ1-4; perhaps TRBD1 as D (6 bases). Germline V gene lookup returns CDR1 MNHEY and CDR2 SVGAGI. There are 15 residues in the CDR3. V lost 4 bases, J lost 5 bases, and 14 bases lay in between. The CDR3 DNA is TGTGCCAGCAGTTTAAACAGGGAGAGGAATGAAAAACTGTTTTTT. Its translation is CASSLNRERNEKLFF.

J is TRBJ2-5 and V is TRBV5-1, with 7 bases identical to TRBD2. V lost 4 bases and J lost 3; bases outside the gene matches: 6. CDR3 length: 14 amino acids. CDR1 and CDR2 from the germline V gene are SGHRS and YFSETQ. In DNA form, the CDR3 reads TGCGCCAGCAGCCCCGCCCTAGCGGAAGAGACCCAGTACTTC. It yields the protein CASSPALAEETQYF.

The V gene is TRBV5-4, the J gene TRBJ2-1; 9 bases align to TRBD2. The length of the CDR3 is 15 residues. Germline V gene data show CDR1 as SGHNT and CDR2 as YYREEE (reference sequence). The V segment lost 4 bases and the J segment 2 bases; nucleotides outside the gene matches: 4. CDR3 sequence reads: CASSMIAGAYNEQFF. The CDR3 DNA reads TGTGCCAGCAGCATGATAGCGGGAGCCTACAATGAGCAGTTCTTC.

The chain recombines TRBV5-1 with TRBJ2-1; tentative D call: TRBD2 (5 bases). This CDR3 comprises 14 residues. Trimming left V 2 bases short and J 8 bases short, with 14 bases between. Germline loops: CDR1 SGHRS, CDR2 YFSETQ. The CDR3 nucleotides read TGCGCCAGCAGCTTAGACCCGGGGAGCGATGAGCAGTTCTTC. Amino acids: CASSLDPGSDEQFF. The whole variable domain, filled in from reference TRBV5-1 and TRBJ2-1, reads KAGVTQTPRYLIKTRGQQVTLSCSPISGHRSVSWYQQTPGQGLQFLFEYFSETQRNKGNFPGRFSGRQFSNSRSEMNVSTLELGDSALYLCASSLDPGSDEQFFGPGTRLTVL.

The genes are TRBV6-6 and TRBJ2-4; D is ambiguous. The CDR3 has 16 residues. The germline gives CDR1 MNHNY, CDR2 SVGAGI (reference sequence). The V and J ends lost 7 bases and 1 base respectively, with 17 bases between them. CDR3 in DNA: TGTGCCAGCAACCAAGACTCCTCTCTTGCCAAAAACATTCAGTACTTC. Its translation is CASNQDSSLAKNIQYF.

This clone was found once. The chain carries TRBV7-2 and TRBJ1-5; no clear D. The V and J ends lost 5 bases and 7 bases respectively, with 12 bases between them. The CDR3 extends over 13 amino acids. Germline V gene sequence: CDR1 SGHTA, CDR2 FQGNSA. This CDR3 reads CASSPTREQPQHF. DNA of the CDR3: TGTGCCAGCAGCCCGACGAGGGAGCAGCCCCAGCATTTT. The full variable domain, rest sourced from reference TRBV7-2 and TRBJ1-5, is GAGVSQSPSNKVTEKGKDVELRCDPISGHTALYWYRQSLGQGLEFLIYFQGNSAPDKSGLPSDRFSAERTGGSVSTLTIQRTQQEDSAVYLCASSPTREQPQHFGDGTRLSIL.

This clone was seen just once. The J gene is TRBJ2-3, the V gene TRBV2; D is possibly TRBD1 (6 bases). Between the trimmed V and J ends, which lost 6 bases and 7 bases, there was a span of 8 bases. CDR1 and CDR2 from the germline V gene are SNHLY and FYNNEI. The CDR3 length is 11 residues. The DNA for the CDR3 is TGTGCCAGCAGAACAGGGTATACGCAGTATTTT. This codes for CASRTGYTQYF. Supplemented by reference TRBV2 and TRBJ2-3, the full variable domain reads EPEVTQTPSHQVTQMGQEVILRCVPISNHLYFYWYRQILGQKVEFLVSFYNNEISEKSEIFDDQFSVERPDGSNFTLKIRSTKLEDSAMYFCASRTGYTQYFGPGTRLTVL.

The rearrangement uses TRBV6-5 and TRBJ1-2; D remains ambiguous. V was cut by 2 bases and J by 7 bases, with 11 bases left in between. CDR3 size: 13 residues. Per germline, CDR1 MNHEY and CDR2 SVGAGI. CDR3 sequence: CASSYLSPLGYTF. CDR3 nucleotides: TGTGCCAGCAGTTACCTCTCCCCTCTTGGCTACACCTTC.

The chain recombines TRBV9 with TRBJ1-1; TRBD1 is a possible D gene (6 bases). This CDR3 comprises 16 residues. V dropped 3 bases and J dropped 2 bases, with 17 bases sitting between them. Germline loops: CDR1 SGDLS, CDR2 YYNGEE. CDR3 protein: CASSGGIWGRNTEAFF. CDR3 sequence (DNA): TGTGCCAGCAGCGGAGGCATTTGGGGGCGAAACACTGAAGCTTTCTTT.

This clone was observed a single time. V usage is TRBV5-1 and J usage is TRBJ2-5; D is uncertain. The germline V gene encodes CDR1 SGHRS and CDR2 YFSETQ. V gave up 5 bases and J gave up 5 bases, with 10 bases separating them. The CDR3 is 12 residues long. The CDR3 DNA sequence: TGCGCCAGCAGTGACGAAGCGGAGACCCAGTACTTC. Protein product: CASSDEAETQYF.

The V gene is TRBV7-2, the J gene TRBJ1-2; D unclear. Trimming removed 4 bases from V and 4 bases from J, with 13 bases in between. Germline CDR1 and CDR2: SGHTA and FQGNSA. The CDR3 has 14 amino acids. The CDR3 DNA sequence: TGTGCCAGCAGCTCGCGCCAAAGCACCTATGGCTACACCTTC. Protein product: CASSSRQSTYGYTF.

This clone was seen only once. This chain joins TRBV7-9 and TRBJ2-2, with TRBD1 matching 9 bases. Germline V gene lookup returns CDR1 SEHNR and CDR2 FQNEAQ (reference sequence). The CDR3 covers 17 residues. Trimming at V came to 5 bases and at J to 4 bases, leaving 11 bases not matched to a gene. CDR3 sequence: CASSTTGTGLGTGELFF. Written as DNA, the CDR3 is TGTGCCAGCAGCACGACCGGGACAGGGCTGGGCACCGGGGAGCTGTTTTTT.

The rearrangement uses TRBV5-1 and TRBJ2-2; weak D call: TRBD1 (5 bases). Trimming pared 0 bases from V and 8 bases from J, leaving 11 bases between. Looked up from germline, CDR1 is SGHRS and CDR2 is YFSETQ. The CDR3 is 14 amino acids. In DNA form, the CDR3 reads TGCGCCAGCAGCTTGGCTGTGGGGCTGGGGGAGCTGTTTTTT. Its protein product is CASSLAVGLGELFF.